This is a list of T cell receptor beta chains from one sample in a study of cytomegalovirus exposure and HLA in healthy donors. The data were produced by immunoSEQ multiplex PCR, yet TCRdb's version contains in-frame clones alone and is incomplete. The sample consists of 100,000 to 150,000 clones, 74% of them appearing once. The sequenced sample was PBMCs. These receptors were collected from a male donor in good health and CMV-seronegative. The CDR3 runs from the conserved cysteine through the conserved F or W. A D gene is named only where the DNA matches it firmly.

J gene: TRBJ1-2
D gene: TRBD1
V gene: TRBV5-1
CDR3 protein: CASRAQQGANYGYTF

J gene: TRBJ2-7
D gene: -
V gene: TRBV9
CDR3 protein: CASSVDERSDEQYF

J gene: TRBJ1-2
D gene: -
V gene: TRBV5-1
CDR3 protein: CASSASLDGYTF

J gene: TRBJ1-1
D gene: TRBD1
V gene: TRBV9
CDR3 protein: CASSVVLTGDTEAFF

J gene: TRBJ2-5
D gene: TRBD1
V gene: TRBV7-9
CDR3 protein: CASSKGQGARETQYF

J gene: TRBJ2-3
D gene: -
V gene: TRBV18
CDR3 protein: CASSPRQSVADTQYF

J gene: TRBJ2-1
D gene: TRBD1
V gene: TRBV6-4
CDR3 protein: CASSGTGGSYNEQFF

J gene: TRBJ1-2
D gene: -
V gene: TRBV6-5
CDR3 protein: CASSYSIRQNYGYTF

J gene: TRBJ2-5
D gene: -
V gene: TRBV28
CDR3 protein: CASSFVQETQYF

J gene: TRBJ1-1
D gene: TRBD1
V gene: TRBV28
CDR3 protein: CASSQRTGHTEAFF

J gene: TRBJ2-7
D gene: -
V gene: TRBV6-5
CDR3 protein: CASSYYYNYEQYF

J gene: TRBJ1-1
D gene: -
V gene: TRBV2
CDR3 protein: CASSDGRKEKTEAFF

J gene: TRBJ2-7
D gene: -
V gene: TRBV7-9
CDR3 protein: CASSSQVLADPSYEQYF

J gene: TRBJ2-5
D gene: -
V gene: TRBV4-2
CDR3 protein: CASSQEETPTQYF

J gene: TRBJ2-2
D gene: -
V gene: TRBV5-1
CDR3 protein: CASSPLDRSNTGELFF

J gene: -
D gene: TRBD2
V gene: TRBV9
CDR3 protein: CASSSSGGADEQYF

J gene: TRBJ2-4
D gene: -
V gene: TRBV19
CDR3 protein: CASTPGLGKNIQYF

J gene: TRBJ2-2
D gene: TRBD1
V gene: TRBV7-9
CDR3 protein: CASSWTGNTGELFF

J gene: TRBJ2-7
D gene: -
V gene: TRBV19
CDR3 protein: CASSNRVYEQYF

J gene: TRBJ1-6
D gene: -
V gene: TRBV7-8
CDR3 protein: CASSFTDSYNSPLHF

J gene: TRBJ1-2
D gene: TRBD1
V gene: TRBV4-2
CDR3 protein: CASSHSGTVTNYGYTF

J gene: TRBJ2-3
D gene: TRBD2
V gene: TRBV4-2
CDR3 protein: CASSQDVALAGRDTQYF

J gene: TRBJ2-1
D gene: TRBD2
V gene: TRBV9
CDR3 protein: CASSVLAGGFNEQFF

J gene: TRBJ2-2
D gene: -
V gene: TRBV7-9
CDR3 protein: CASRSAVGGLTNTGELFF

J gene: TRBJ2-1
D gene: TRBD2
V gene: TRBV5-1
CDR3 protein: CASSSGLAGDNEQFF

J gene: TRBJ2-3
D gene: TRBD1
V gene: TRBV5-1
CDR3 protein: CASSPGTGGRRTDTQYF

J gene: TRBJ1-5
D gene: -
V gene: TRBV7-8
CDR3 protein: CASSLHRDNQPQHF

J gene: TRBJ2-1
D gene: TRBD2
V gene: TRBV9
CDR3 protein: CASSVGTTLGNEQFF

J gene: TRBJ1-3
D gene: TRBD1
V gene: TRBV4-3
CDR3 protein: CASSPGTGGNTIYF

J gene: TRBJ1-5
D gene: TRBD1
V gene: TRBV30
CDR3 protein: CAWSLGQGPQPQHF

J gene: TRBJ2-1
D gene: TRBD1
V gene: TRBV29-1
CDR3 protein: CSVPTPRDSSVVGWNEQFF

J gene: TRBJ2-1
D gene: -
V gene: TRBV7-2
CDR3 protein: CASSLSRNEQFF

J gene: TRBJ1-3
D gene: -
V gene: TRBV4-1
CDR3 protein: CASSQRKSSGNTIYF

J gene: TRBJ2-4
D gene: -
V gene: TRBV18
CDR3 protein: CASSVTGRLAKNIQYF

J gene: TRBJ2-3
D gene: TRBD1
V gene: TRBV2
CDR3 protein: CASSLRTGGTDTQYF

J gene: -
D gene: TRBD2
V gene: TRBV5-1
CDR3 protein: CASSLVGSGRGRYEQYF

J gene: TRBJ2-3
D gene: -
V gene: TRBV7-3
CDR3 protein: CASSGLSTDTQYF

J gene: TRBJ1-4
D gene: TRBD1
V gene: TRBV11-2
CDR3 protein: CASSLLQGAVAKLFF

J gene: TRBJ1-1
D gene: -
V gene: TRBV28
CDR3 protein: CASSLGRKNTEAFF

J gene: TRBJ2-5
D gene: TRBD1
V gene: TRBV7-9
CDR3 protein: CSSSLAQTGDETQYF

J gene: TRBJ1-3
D gene: TRBD1
V gene: TRBV2
CDR3 protein: CASQGVSGNTIYF

J gene: TRBJ1-5
D gene: -
V gene: TRBV20-1
CDR3 protein: CSAAIGQPQHF

J gene: TRBJ2-1
D gene: TRBD2
V gene: TRBV9
CDR3 protein: CASSERGGPLDEQFF

J gene: TRBJ1-5
D gene: TRBD1
V gene: TRBV27
CDR3 protein: CASSLRQGSNQPQHF

J gene: TRBJ2-7
D gene: -
V gene: TRBV30
CDR3 protein: CAWSVLGGRGGEQYF

J gene: TRBJ1-1
D gene: -
V gene: TRBV9
CDR3 protein: CASSPQNTEAFF

J gene: TRBJ1-1
D gene: -
V gene: TRBV28
CDR3 protein: CASSPPNRQTEAFF

J gene: TRBJ2-1
D gene: -
V gene: TRBV7-3
CDR3 protein: CASSPRLSSYNEQFF

J gene: TRBJ1-1
D gene: -
V gene: TRBV5-4
CDR3 protein: CASSLAGAVNTEAFF

J gene: TRBJ2-2
D gene: TRBD2
V gene: TRBV4-2
CDR3 protein: CASSLSGGADTGELFF

J gene: TRBJ1-4
D gene: -
V gene: TRBV6-5
CDR3 protein: CASRAGGALNEKLFF